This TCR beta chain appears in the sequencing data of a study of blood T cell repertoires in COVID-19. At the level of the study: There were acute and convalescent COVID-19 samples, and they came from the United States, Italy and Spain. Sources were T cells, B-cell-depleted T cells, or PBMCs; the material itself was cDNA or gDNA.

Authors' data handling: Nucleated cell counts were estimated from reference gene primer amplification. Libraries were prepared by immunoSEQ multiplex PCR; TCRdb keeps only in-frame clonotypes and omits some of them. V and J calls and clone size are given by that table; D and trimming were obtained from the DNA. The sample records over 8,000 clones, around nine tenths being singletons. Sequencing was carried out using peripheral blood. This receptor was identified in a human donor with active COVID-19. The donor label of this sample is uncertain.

The CDR3 here is CASSLQTASTDTQYF. The DNA of the CDR3 is TGTGCCAGCAGTTTGCAGACAGCTAGCACAGATACGCAGTATTTT. This chain links TRBV28 with TRBJ2-3; tentatively, D is TRBD1 (5 bases). V was shortened by 3 bases and J by 0 bases, with 10 bases between the two germline ends. Germline CDR1 and CDR2: MDHEN and SYDVKM. CDR3 length: 15 amino acids.